The clone carrying this T cell receptor beta chain was detected a few times. Its specificity is unknown. The data stem from a study of T-cell memory formation after mild COVID-19. Regarding the study as a whole: Still unconfirmed is whether the second-wave clones peaking on day 37 recognized SARS-CoV-2.

cDNA libraries for TCR alpha and TCR beta, carrying sample barcodes and UMIs, came from 5'RACE with constant-segment primers. TCRdb recomputed calls from the 5' RACE reads with MiXCR, one row per CDR3 protein. The repertoire holds about 82,000 distinct CDR3 sequences, about 15% seen once, with around two fifths in the top ten. The sequencing input was PBMCs or a T cell subset sorted from them (not recorded which). The sequence was obtained from a man younger than 30 who had mild COVID-19 (a few samples of this study predate the infection). Cell type and time point are not known.

The CDR3 nucleotides are TGCAGTGCTAGGGCTCGGGACAGACTCTACACCTTC. Translated: CSARARDRLYTF. This chain links TRBV20-1 with TRBJ1-2; 7 bases fit TRBD1. The CDR3 is made up of 12 amino acids. Germline-derived CDR1 and CDR2 are DFQATT and SNEGSKA (reference sequence). The ends lost 3 bases at V and 10 bases at J; junction bases unmatched: 8.